The TCR beta chain described here comes from a study of identical twins listed by TCRdb under 2016. At the level of the whole study: To test whether fetal clonotypes persist, this study deep-sequenced TCR alpha and beta repertoires from monozygotic twins, from unrelated adults of various ages, and from cord blood. To rule out contamination, the twin experiments were replicated at different times with different library preparation protocols.

CDR1 and CDR2 (SGHRS, YFSETQ) derive from the germline V gene. The CDR3 numbers 15 residues from cysteine through phenylalanine. CDR3 DNA only is kept here, 45 bases in frame from base 1. V gives up 2 bases and J gives up 7 bases, and the segment between their germline ends measures 17 bases. This clonotype was found many times. The clone's antigen remains unknown. Base qualities are not provided; no much larger clone lies one nucleotide away. Library prep was done by 5' RACE. Reads for this sample came from an Illumina HiSeq 2000. A universal primer binding site was introduced by template switching, and a unique molecular identifier was present in the final cDNA, enabling accurate counting of TCR cDNA molecules. Specific primers in the conserved constant-segment region were used to synthesize first-strand cDNA for TCR alpha and beta chains. To control for contamination, every cDNA library carried two barcodes: a SMART-Mk sample barcode plus Illumina barcodes. TruSeq adapter sequences along with Illumina sample barcodes were introduced in two successive PCR steps. The TCR alpha and beta cDNA libraries were sequenced on the Illumina HiSeq platform using custom primers. In the paper's pipeline: Unique molecular identifiers were extracted from raw reads with MiGEC, and CDR3 positions were determined with MiXCR. For each individual, recombination models were inferred using an EM algorithm with the repgenHMM and IGoR tools. The tcR package in R was used for shared clonotype analysis, with sharing normalized by the product of cloneset sizes. Out-of-frame nonproductive sequences were analyzed to study raw recombination free of thymic and clonal selection effects. TCRdb took the public reads, trimmed them with fastp at Q25, ran MiXCR for clone calling and kept in-frame beta chains. Each CDR3 protein appears once, grouped with its most common genes and DNA. TCRdb assigned the V and J calls; the authors' analysis was not used. Present in this sample are about 340,000 distinct CDR3 sequences, roughly 10% of which were seen just once. The top ten hold under 10% of the sample.

On the study overall, not on this receptor specifically: Abundant cord blood beta clonotypes had fewer insertions, young adult naive repertoires showed a similar but weaker trend, and memory repertoires showed no such trend. Because the same donors could not be followed over many years, the conclusions relied on cross-sectional statistical analysis. In monozygotic twins, recombination models systematically underestimated out-of-frame TCR alpha sharing, but the models matched the sharing seen between unrelated individuals. In beta out-of-frame sequences, excess twin sharing was weaker, because having fewer shared sequences lowered the signal-to-noise ratio. Compared with coincidental sharing between unrelated individuals, an excess of low generation-probability sequences was observed among out-of-frame TCR alpha sequences shared between twins. Invariant T cells such as MAIT and iNKT could partly confound zero-insertion analyses, although diverse VJ usage argued against such confounding for most clonotypes.

Every donor in the study was a healthy Caucasian. The researchers also sequenced three unrelated adults who were not twins: a male aged 18 to 29, a male aged 50 to 59, and a female aged 50 to 59. Using Miltenyi CD45RO+ enrichment and human naive T-cell isolation kits, memory (CD45RO+) and naive T cells were isolated from PBMC. The sequence was obtained from a woman aged 45-65 years in good health. The chain is assembled from TRBV5-1 and TRBJ2-3; TRBD2 is a weak D gene call, 6 bases matching. The sample taken for sequencing was naive T cells sorted from blood. The cell subset or site label on this specimen signifies: cells isolated with a human naive T-cell isolation kit. For the CDR3, the sequence is CASSLAGQETNTQYF. The nucleotides are TGCGCCAGCAGCTTAGCGGGCCAGGAAACTAATACGCAGTATTTT.